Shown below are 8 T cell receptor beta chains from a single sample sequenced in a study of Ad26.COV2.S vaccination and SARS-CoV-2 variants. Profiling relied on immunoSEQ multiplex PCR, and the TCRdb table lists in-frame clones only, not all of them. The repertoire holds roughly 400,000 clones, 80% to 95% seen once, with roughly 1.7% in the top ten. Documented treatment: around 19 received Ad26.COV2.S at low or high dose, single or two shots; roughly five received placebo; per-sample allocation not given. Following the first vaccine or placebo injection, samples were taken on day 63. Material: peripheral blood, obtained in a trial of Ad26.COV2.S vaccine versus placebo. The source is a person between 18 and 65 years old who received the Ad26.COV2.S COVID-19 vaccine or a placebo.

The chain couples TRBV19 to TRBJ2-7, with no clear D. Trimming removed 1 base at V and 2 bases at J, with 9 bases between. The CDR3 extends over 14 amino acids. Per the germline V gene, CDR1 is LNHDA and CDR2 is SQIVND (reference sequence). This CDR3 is CASSIAAPTYEQYF. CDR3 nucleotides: TGTGCCAGTAGTATAGCGGCGCCTACCTACGAGCAGTACTTC.

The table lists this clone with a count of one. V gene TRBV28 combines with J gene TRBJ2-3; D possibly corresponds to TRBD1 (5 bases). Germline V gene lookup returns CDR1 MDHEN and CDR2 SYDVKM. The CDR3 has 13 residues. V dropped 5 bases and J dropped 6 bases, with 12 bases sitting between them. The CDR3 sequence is CASSVGDGDTQYF. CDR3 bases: TGTGCCAGCAGTGTAGGGGATGGGGATACGCAGTATTTT.

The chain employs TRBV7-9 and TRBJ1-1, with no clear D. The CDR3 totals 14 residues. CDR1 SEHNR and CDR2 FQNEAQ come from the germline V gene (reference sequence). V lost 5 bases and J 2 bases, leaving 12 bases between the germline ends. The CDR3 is CASSGARLNTEAFF. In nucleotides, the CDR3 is TGTGCCAGCAGCGGCGCCAGGTTAAACACTGAAGCTTTCTTT.

Here the CDR3 DNA reads TGTGCCACCAGCAGAGATTTCGAAACCCTTGACACAGATACGCAGTATTTT. Protein sequence: CATSRDFETLDTDTQYF. The rearrangement joins TRBV15 to TRBJ2-3; D unresolved. V was pared by 0 bases and J by 2 bases, with 15 bases between. Germline CDR1 reads LNHNV; CDR2 reads YYDKDF (reference sequence). There are 17 residues in the CDR3.

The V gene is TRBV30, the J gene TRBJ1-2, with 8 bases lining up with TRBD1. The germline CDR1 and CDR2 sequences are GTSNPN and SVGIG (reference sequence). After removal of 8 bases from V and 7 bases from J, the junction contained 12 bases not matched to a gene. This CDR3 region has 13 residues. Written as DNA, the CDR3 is TGTGCCACCTACGGACAGGGAGATCGTGGCTACACCTTC. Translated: CATYGQGDRGYTF. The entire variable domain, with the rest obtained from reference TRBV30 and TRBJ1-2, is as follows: SQTIHQWPATLVQPVGSPLSLECTVEGTSNPNLYWYRQAAGRGLQLLFYSVGIGQISSEVPQNLSASRPQDRQFILSSKKLLLSDSGFYLCATYGQGDRGYTFGSGTRLTVV.

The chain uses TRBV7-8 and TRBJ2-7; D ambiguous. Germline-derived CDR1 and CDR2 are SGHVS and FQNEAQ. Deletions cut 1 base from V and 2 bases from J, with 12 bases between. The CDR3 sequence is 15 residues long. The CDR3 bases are TGTGCCAGCAGCTTAGAAAGGTTAGGCCCCTACGAGCAGTACTTC. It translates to CASSLERLGPYEQYF.

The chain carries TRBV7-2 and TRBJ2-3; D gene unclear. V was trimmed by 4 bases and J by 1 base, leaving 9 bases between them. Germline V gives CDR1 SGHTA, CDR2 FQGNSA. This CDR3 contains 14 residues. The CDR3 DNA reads TGTGCCAGCAGCTCTAGGCAGGGCACAGATACGCAGTATTTT. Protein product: CASSSRQGTDTQYF.

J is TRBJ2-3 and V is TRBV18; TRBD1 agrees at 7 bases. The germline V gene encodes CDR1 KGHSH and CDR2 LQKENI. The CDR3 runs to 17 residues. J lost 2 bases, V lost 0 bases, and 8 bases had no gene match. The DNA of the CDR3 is TGTGCCAGCTCACCACCCCCCTGGGACAGCTTCACAGATACGCAGTATTTT. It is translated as CASSPPPWDSFTDTQYF.